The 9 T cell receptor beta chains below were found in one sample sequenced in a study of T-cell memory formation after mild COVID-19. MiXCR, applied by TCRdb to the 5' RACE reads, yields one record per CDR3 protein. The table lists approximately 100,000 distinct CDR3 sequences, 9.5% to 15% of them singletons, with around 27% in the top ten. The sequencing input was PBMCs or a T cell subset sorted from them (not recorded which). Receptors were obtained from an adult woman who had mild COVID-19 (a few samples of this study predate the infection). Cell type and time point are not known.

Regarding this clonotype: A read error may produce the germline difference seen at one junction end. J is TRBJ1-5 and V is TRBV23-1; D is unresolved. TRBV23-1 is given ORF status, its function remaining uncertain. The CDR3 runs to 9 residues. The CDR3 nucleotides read TGCGCCAGCTCCAAAGCTGGGGATTTT. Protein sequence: CASSKAGDF.

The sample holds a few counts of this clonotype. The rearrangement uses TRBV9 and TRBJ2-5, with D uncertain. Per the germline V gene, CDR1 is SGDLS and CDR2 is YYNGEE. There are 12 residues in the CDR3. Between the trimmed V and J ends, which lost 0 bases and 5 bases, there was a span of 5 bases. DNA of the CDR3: TGTGCCAGCAGCGTAGAGGGTGAGACCCAGTACTTC. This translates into CASSVEGETQYF.

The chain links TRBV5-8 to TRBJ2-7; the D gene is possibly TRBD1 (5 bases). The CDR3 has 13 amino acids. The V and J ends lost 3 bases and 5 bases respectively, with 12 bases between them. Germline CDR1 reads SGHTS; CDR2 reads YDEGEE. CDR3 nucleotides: TGTGCCAGCAGCTCCGGCAGGGAAGACGAGCAGTACTTC. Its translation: CASSSGREDEQYF.

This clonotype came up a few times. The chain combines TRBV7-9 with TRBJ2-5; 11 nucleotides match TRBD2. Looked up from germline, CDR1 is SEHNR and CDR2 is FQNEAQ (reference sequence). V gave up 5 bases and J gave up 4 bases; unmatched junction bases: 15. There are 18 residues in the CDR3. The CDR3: CASSPGTSGMTRGETQYF. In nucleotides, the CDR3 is TGTGCCAGCAGCCCCGGGACTAGCGGAATGACGAGAGGAGAGACCCAGTACTTC.

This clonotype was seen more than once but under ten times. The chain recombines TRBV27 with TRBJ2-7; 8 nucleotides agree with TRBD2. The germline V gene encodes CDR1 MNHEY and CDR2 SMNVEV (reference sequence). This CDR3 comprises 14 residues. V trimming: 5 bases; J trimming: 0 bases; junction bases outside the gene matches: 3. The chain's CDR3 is CASSERESSYEQYF. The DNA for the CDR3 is TGTGCCAGCAGTGAGCGGGAGAGCTCCTACGAGCAGTACTTC.

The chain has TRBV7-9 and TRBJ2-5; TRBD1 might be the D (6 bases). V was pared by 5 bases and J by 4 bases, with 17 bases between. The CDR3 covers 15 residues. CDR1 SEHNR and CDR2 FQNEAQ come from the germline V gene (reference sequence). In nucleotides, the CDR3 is TGTGCCAGCAGCCTACCACAGGGAATCAGAGAGACCCAGTACTTC. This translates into CASSLPQGIRETQYF.

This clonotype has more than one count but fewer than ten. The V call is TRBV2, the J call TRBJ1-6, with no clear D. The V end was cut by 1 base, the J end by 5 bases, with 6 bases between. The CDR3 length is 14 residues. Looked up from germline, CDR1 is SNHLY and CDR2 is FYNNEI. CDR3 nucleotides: TGTGCCAGCAGTGAAGGATTGCATAATTCACCCCTCCACTTT. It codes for CASSEGLHNSPLHF.

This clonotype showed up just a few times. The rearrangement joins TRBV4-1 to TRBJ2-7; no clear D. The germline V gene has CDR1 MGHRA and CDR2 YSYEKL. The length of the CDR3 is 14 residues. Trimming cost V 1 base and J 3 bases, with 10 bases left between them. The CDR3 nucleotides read TGCGCCAGCAGCCAAGTGGGTCAGTTCTACGAGCAGTACTTC. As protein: CASSQVGQFYEQYF.

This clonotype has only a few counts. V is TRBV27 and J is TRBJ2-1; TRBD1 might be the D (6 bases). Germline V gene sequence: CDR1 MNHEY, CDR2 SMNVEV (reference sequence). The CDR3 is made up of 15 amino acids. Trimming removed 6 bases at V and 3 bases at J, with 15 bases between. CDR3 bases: TGTGCCAGCAGCCTCCCGGGACACAACTACAATGAGCAGTTCTTC. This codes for CASSLPGHNYNEQFF.